These T cell receptor beta chains were read from a single sample in a study of cytomegalovirus exposure and HLA in healthy donors. Sequenced by immunoSEQ multiplex PCR; TCRdb stores in-frame clones only, minus some. The data show 180,000 or so clones, 80% to 90% seen once. The sample was PBMCs. Receptor source: a man between 18 and 29 years old in good health and CMV-seropositive. Each CDR3 is given with its conserved first and last residue. The size entry is marked missing in some rows and otherwise reads once, few, many or a size class.

V: TRBV5-1; J: TRBJ2-7; size: .; CDR3: CASSFGTGGRYDYEQYF
V: TRBV27; J: TRBJ2-3; size: .; CDR3: CASSPIWSGGLRSWTDTQYF
V: TRBV28; J: TRBJ2-4; size: .; CDR3: CASSLRGTKNIQYF
V: TRBV7-9; J: TRBJ2-2; size: .; CDR3: CASSLSGGLGELFF
V: TRBV5-6; J: TRBJ1-2; size: .; CDR3: CASSPEDGLYGYTF
V: TRBV7-6; J: TRBJ2-7; size: .; CDR3: CASSPGDEQYF
V: TRBV7-9; J: TRBJ1-2; size: .; CDR3: CSSSSDSYGYTF
V: TRBV7-9; J: TRBJ2-3; size: .; CDR3: CASSLGTQSPTDTQYF
V: TRBV4-3; J: TRBJ2-7; size: .; CDR3: CASSQGLAGGREQYF
V: TRBV27; J: TRBJ2-7; size: .; CDR3: CASSFLWWPQTYEQYF
V: TRBV29-1; J: TRBJ2-7; size: .; CDR3: CSVPGLPPYEQYF
V: TRBV30; J: TRBJ1-1; size: once; CDR3: CAWSVSGQGAFF
V: TRBV29-1; J: TRBJ2-5; size: .; CDR3: CSGIQGQETQYF
V: TRBV7-8; J: TRBJ2-5; size: .; CDR3: CASSSPRRGRAQETQYF
V: TRBV5-6; J: TRBJ2-3; size: .; CDR3: CASSPPLGLVTDTQYF
V: TRBV9; J: TRBJ1-1; size: .; CDR3: CASRSGDTWNTEAFF
V: TRBV9; J: TRBJ2-7; size: once; CDR3: CASSVEAGMSEQYF
V: TRBV4-1; J: TRBJ1-2; size: once; CDR3: CASSQDLCKYTGQGVASYGYTF
V: TRBV6-1; J: TRBJ1-5; size: few; CDR3: CASSEAPTSQPQHF
V: TRBV6-7; J: TRBJ1-6; size: .; CDR3: CASSCQGHNSPLHF
V: TRBV7-6; J: .; size: .; CDR3: CASSLTQGGYEQYF
V: TRBV19; J: TRBJ2-5; size: .; CDR3: CASRVLAGSETQYF
V: TRBV5-4; J: TRBJ2-5; size: .; CDR3: CASSSTSARQETQYF
V: TRBV4-1; J: TRBJ2-1; size: once; CDR3: CASSQVSSNEQFF
V: TRBV19; J: TRBJ1-6; size: .; CDR3: CASSVLQGARDSPLHF
V: TRBV14; J: TRBJ2-1; size: .; CDR3: CASSQDRRLAGNEQFF
V: TRBV19; J: TRBJ1-1; size: .; CDR3: CASTGQGNTEAFF
V: TRBV6-5; J: TRBJ2-2; size: .; CDR3: CASSYRHFGYTGELFF
V: TRBV7-6; J: .; size: once; CDR3: CASSQAGGEQYF
V: TRBV7-9; J: TRBJ1-2; size: .; CDR3: CASSLEGADGYTF
V: TRBV7-6; J: TRBJ2-3; size: .; CDR3: CASRPSGASTDTQYF
V: TRBV10-1; J: TRBJ2-7; size: .; CDR3: CAKTLRDRCYYEQYF
V: TRBV11-2; J: TRBJ1-1; size: .; CDR3: CASSPGQGWNTEAFF
V: TRBV4-3; J: TRBJ2-6; size: .; CDR3: CASSQDSGVGANVLTF
V: TRBV7-2; J: TRBJ1-1; size: once; CDR3: CASSPGGGTGGTEAFF
V: TRBV2; J: TRBJ2-2; size: .; CDR3: CAIKDNRLTGELFF
V: TRBV30; J: TRBJ1-1; size: hyperexpanded; CDR3: CAWSRVGGNTEAFF
V: TRBV6-6; J: TRBJ2-5; size: .; CDR3: CASSWGPETQYF
V: TRBV27; J: TRBJ2-7; size: .; CDR3: CASSPGENEQYF
V: TRBV30; J: TRBJ2-5; size: .; CDR3: CAWSLPSSGTSGKQETQYF
V: TRBV9; J: TRBJ2-1; size: once; CDR3: CASGGGGTGNEQFF
V: TRBV9; J: TRBJ1-2; size: .; CDR3: CASSQTTGANYGYTF
V: TRBV7-2; J: TRBJ2-5; size: .; CDR3: CASSSTGGFGETQYF
V: TRBV13; J: TRBJ2-7; size: .; CDR3: CASSLAPQGGPRYF
V: TRBV6-5; J: TRBJ1-5; size: .; CDR3: CASRSTGAINQPQHF
V: TRBV28; J: TRBJ2-3; size: .; CDR3: CASSLEGQGTDTQYF
V: TRBV27; J: TRBJ1-6; size: once; CDR3: CASRPGPHLRYNSPPHF
V: TRBV7-7; J: TRBJ2-5; size: .; CDR3: CASSLALAGRGETQYF
V: TRBV18; J: TRBJ2-7; size: .; CDR3: CASFSPGQGSYEQYF
V: TRBV7-7; J: TRBJ2-5; size: .; CDR3: CASSPNQETQYF
V: TRBV5-1; J: TRBJ1-6; size: .; CDR3: CASSGGQSASPLHF
V: TRBV7-2; J: TRBJ1-6; size: .; CDR3: CASSRLDSAYNSPLHF
V: TRBV6-6; J: TRBJ2-7; size: few; CDR3: CASSHRETYYEQYF